This note documents a single T cell receptor (beta chain) sequence. This clone has just one count. No cognate antigen has been identified for it. There are no base qualities to consult, and no much larger clone falls within one base. V loses 0 bases of germline sequence and J loses 5 bases, and the interval between the two ends is 5 bases. Looking up the germline V gene yields CDR1 MNHEY and CDR2 SVGAGI. From cysteine to phenylalanine, the CDR3 is 13 amino acids long. Only the CDR3 DNA stays, 39 bases, in frame from base 1. The data derive from a study of blood T cell repertoires in COVID-19 (dated by TCRdb to 2020 to 2022). About the investigation overall: The collaborator samples originated in the United States, Italy and Spain and spanned the acute and convalescent phases of COVID-19. Subjects who had been exposed to COVID-19, were actively infected with it, or had recovered from it provided the deeply sampled blood TCRbeta repertoires that made up the dataset. Where HLA class I and class II types were available, the types were taken from metadata supplied by the sample provider, not from assay-based typing. A freely available public database, intended as a resource for researchers studying the immune response to SARS-CoV-2, is where the repertoires were released. The samples were drawn from the first 160 participants of the ongoing ImmuneRACE study and from 950 to 1,500 subjects provided by 6 global collaborators. A de-identified subject ID, COVID-19 status, age in years and sex were almost always included in the sample metadata. The material from the prospective study consisted of cDNA or gDNA derived from T cells, B-cell-depleted T cells, or PBMCs. Points the paper makes about the study in general: The amount of clinical and demographic metadata varied by source and participant and was provided uncurated.

The collaborating institutions used their own protocols to collect whole blood in K2EDTA tubes. For TCRbeta analysis, collaborators shipped samples in one of three forms: frozen whole blood, isolated PBMCs, or DNA extracted from either of those sample types. TCRbeta CDR3 regions were amplified from genomic DNA by means of the immunoSEQ Assay, a bias-controlled multiplex PCR. For the original study's pipeline: The number of nucleated cells in each sample was estimated by amplification of reference gene primers within the assay. To quantify the absolute abundance of each unique TCRbeta CDR3 rearrangement, sequence reads were collapsed and filtered. For each sample, productive Simpson clonality was calculated as the square root of Simpson's diversity index over productive rearrangements. TCRdb limited this immuneACCESS table to in-frame rearrangements with V and J called. A share of clones is missing; checked studies link under half to unresolved V genes, and the rest is unexplained. V and J calls and clone size are given by that table; D and trimming were obtained from the DNA. The sample table holds 90,000 to 120,000 clones, of which about 75% were seen once. The top ten clonotypes cover roughly 6% of the sample.

Recombination connected TRBV6-5 to TRBJ1-5; the D gene is not confidently resolved. The sequenced sample consisted of peripheral blood. The clonotype originates from an elderly man with acute or convalescent COVID-19. The DNA sequence is given as TGTGCCAGCAGTTACTCGAGAGATCAGCCCCAGCATTTT. Its translation reads: CASSYSRDQPQHF.